This TCR beta chain was observed in a study of blood T cell repertoires in COVID-19 (dated by TCRdb to 2020 to 2021). Describing the broader study: Collaborator samples came from the United States, Italy and Spain and covered acute and convalescent phases of COVID-19. Nearly every sample came with metadata listing a de-identified subject ID, COVID-19 status, age in years and sex. Where available, HLA class I and class II types were obtained from metadata supplied by the sample provider rather than from assay-based typing. Deeply sampled blood TCRbeta repertoires from subjects exposed to, actively infected with, or recovered from COVID-19 were included in the dataset. The prospective study material was composed of cDNA or gDNA derived from T cells, B-cell-depleted T cells, or PBMCs. Samples were obtained from the ongoing ImmuneRACE study (first 160 participants) and from over a thousand subjects provided by 6 global collaborators. The repertoires were released in a freely available public database intended as a resource for research on the immune response to SARS-CoV-2. Paper-wide results and their limitations: Clinical and demographic metadata were provided uncurated, with the amount varying by source and participant.

The collaborating institutions used their own protocols to collect whole blood in K2EDTA tubes. Collaborator samples were shipped for TCRbeta analysis as frozen whole blood, isolated PBMCs, or DNA extracted from either sample type. V lost 0 bases and J lost 3 bases; the stretch between them is 16 bases long. The CDR3 starts with the cysteine, ends with the phenylalanine, and has 17 residues. The sequence is cut down to CDR3 DNA, 51 bases in frame from base 1. The germline V gene specifies SGHDT as CDR1 and YYEEEE as CDR2. For this clone: Its target antigen remains unknown. No base quality information exists; no much larger clone differs at one position.

The immunoSEQ Assay, a bias-controlled multiplex PCR, was used to amplify TCRbeta CDR3 regions from genomic DNA. Processing in the source paper ran as follows. Within the assay, amplification of reference gene primers was used to estimate how many nucleated cells each sample contained. Sequence reads were collapsed and filtered to measure the absolute abundance of every unique TCRbeta CDR3 rearrangement. For each sample, productive Simpson clonality was calculated as the square root of Simpson's diversity index over productive rearrangements. The source is immuneACCESS, and TCRdb retained only in-frame sequences with V and J called. Part of the clones is not carried over; for the studies checked, unresolved V genes explain less than half of this, and the remainder is unexplained. For V, J and clone size, that table is used; D and trimming come from the DNA. The sample table holds about 670,000 clones, of which around 89% were seen once. Approximately 0.25% of the sample comes from the top ten.

This receptor was obtained from a woman aged 18 to 35 with acute or convalescent COVID-19. Recombination linked TRBV5-6 to TRBJ1-3, with no reliable assignment of the D segment. Input material: peripheral blood. The CDR3 amino acid sequence is: CASSLGRLMEVGNTIYF. The DNA reads TGTGCCAGCAGCTTGGGCAGGCTTATGGAGGTTGGAAACACCATATATTTT.